These T cell receptor beta chains were read from a single sample in a study of T cells in Graves' hyperthyroidism and ophthalmopathy. A single record per CDR3 protein comes from TCRdb applying MiXCR to the multiplex PCR reads. The sample has 600,000 or so distinct CDR3 sequences; 13% to 15% are singletons. The specimen was blood. These receptor sequences come from a woman aged 45-65 years with Graves' ophthalmopathy. CDR3s include the opening cysteine and the closing phenylalanine or tryptophan. D genes are given only for firm matches. Rows may omit the clone size; those that give it use once, few, many or a size class.

D: .
V: TRBV5-1
J: TRBJ2-7
size: many
DNA: TGCGCCAGCAGCCGCACAGGGACTGACTACGAGCAGTACTTC
CDR3: CASSRTGTDYEQYF

D: .
V: TRBV19
J: TRBJ2-5
size: many
DNA: TGTGCCAGTAGTAGCGTTCCCTGGGGGACCCAGTACTTC
CDR3: CASSSVPWGTQYF

D: .
V: TRBV12-3/TRBV12-4
J: TRBJ2-1
size: .
DNA: TGTGCCAGCAGTTCATCGAGGGGCGGGAATGAGCAGTTCTTC
CDR3: CASSSSRGGNEQFF

D: TRBD2
V: TRBV20-1
J: TRBJ2-3
size: .
DNA: TGCAGTGCCTTACCCCTGTTGGAGCGGGACGGGGCAGATACGCAGTATTTT
CDR3: CSALPLLERDGADTQYF

D: TRBD2
V: TRBV20-1
J: TRBJ2-2
size: few
DNA: TGCAGTGCTAGCAGTTGGCGGGGGGAGGTCACCGGGGAGCTGTTTTTT
CDR3: CSASSWRGEVTGELFF

D: .
V: TRBV19
J: TRBJ2-7
size: .
DNA: TGTGCCAGTAGTATAGCAAGGGGAGGATACTACGAGCAGTACTTC
CDR3: CASSIARGGYYEQYF

D: TRBD2
V: TRBV6-2/TRBV6-3
J: TRBJ2-4
size: .
DNA: TGTGCCAGCAGTTACAGACTAGCGGGTGAAAACATTCAGTACTTC
CDR3: CASSYRLAGENIQYF

D: .
V: TRBV25-1
J: TRBJ2-5
size: few
DNA: TGTGCCAGTAACCTTGGGGAAGGGGGGGAGACCCAGTACTTC
CDR3: CASNLGEGGETQYF

D: TRBD1
V: TRBV6-1
J: TRBJ2-7
size: many
DNA: TGTGCCAGCATTCCGGGACAGGGGGATTCTCCCTACGAGCAGTACTTC
CDR3: CASIPGQGDSPYEQYF

D: TRBD2
V: TRBV7-9
J: TRBJ2-2
size: .
DNA: TGTGCCAGCACCCGGACTAGCGGGAGCGCCGGGGAGCTGTTTTTT
CDR3: CASTRTSGSAGELFF

D: .
V: TRBV18
J: TRBJ2-5
size: .
DNA: TGTGCCAGCTCACCTCTTCCGGGCCAAGAGACCCAGTACTTC
CDR3: CASSPLPGQETQYF

D: .
V: TRBV12-3/TRBV12-4
J: TRBJ2-2
size: few
DNA: TGTGCCAGCACGGTGGAGTTCCCCGGGGAGCTGTTTTTT
CDR3: CASTVEFPGELFF

D: TRBD2
V: TRBV12-3/TRBV12-4
J: TRBJ2-3
size: many
DNA: TGTGCCAGCAGTTTAGGGGTCATTGTAGCGGGAGAGGAACCACGCACAGATACGCAGTATTTT
CDR3: CASSLGVIVAGEEPRTDTQYF

D: .
V: TRBV5-1
J: TRBJ2-5
size: .
DNA: TGCGCCAGCAGCTTCCCCGGGGTCTTAGGGGGAGAGACCCAGTACTTC
CDR3: CASSFPGVLGGETQYF

D: .
V: TRBV6-2/TRBV6-3
J: TRBJ2-2
size: once
DNA: TGTGCCAGCAACCCAATTAGCGGGGAGCTGTTTTTT
CDR3: CASNPISGELFF

D: .
V: TRBV20-1
J: TRBJ2-7
size: .
DNA: TGCAGTGCTCCCCGTAGTGGGCAAAGCTCCTACGAGCAGTACTTC
CDR3: CSAPRSGQSSYEQYF

D: .
V: TRBV12-3/TRBV12-4
J: TRBJ2-1
size: many
DNA: TGTGCCAGCAGTTTAATTATGTCCAATGAGCAGTTCTTC
CDR3: CASSLIMSNEQFF

D: .
V: TRBV29-1
J: TRBJ1-1
size: many
DNA: TGCAGCGTCGCAAGACGCCTGAACACTGAAGCTTTCTTT
CDR3: CSVARRLNTEAFF

D: TRBD1
V: TRBV30
J: TRBJ1-2
size: many
DNA: TGTGCCTTTCAGGGGGCTGAGGGCTACACCTTC
CDR3: CAFQGAEGYTF

D: .
V: TRBV6-1
J: TRBJ1-6
size: .
DNA: TGTGCCAGCACCCCCGCCAGGCCATCTAATTCACCCCTCCACTTT
CDR3: CASTPARPSNSPLHF

D: TRBD1
V: TRBV29-1
J: TRBJ1-1
size: .
DNA: TGCAGCGTTGAAGAGGGGCCAGGGGGCACTGAAGCTTTCTTT
CDR3: CSVEEGPGGTEAFF

D: .
V: TRBV27
J: TRBJ2-2
size: many
DNA: TGTGCCAGCAGTACCACTTCCGGGGAGCTGTTTTTT
CDR3: CASSTTSGELFF

D: TRBD1
V: TRBV11-2
J: TRBJ2-7
size: many
DNA: TGTGCCAGCAGCCCTAGCTCCCGGGACAGGGGTAAGCCCTACGAGCAGTACTTC
CDR3: CASSPSSRDRGKPYEQYF

D: TRBD1
V: TRBV30
J: TRBJ2-7
size: many
DNA: TGTGCCTGGACCCGACAGGGGAGGCCCTACGAGCAGTACTTC
CDR3: CAWTRQGRPYEQYF

D: .
V: TRBV5-5
J: TRBJ1-1
size: .
DNA: TGTGCCAGCAGCTTGGGGTATTCGGGCACTGAAGCTTTCTTT
CDR3: CASSLGYSGTEAFF

D: TRBD1
V: TRBV6-1
J: TRBJ1-1
size: few
DNA: TGTGCCAGCGGGACAGTACTTGGGAATACTGAAGCTTTCTTT
CDR3: CASGTVLGNTEAFF

D: .
V: TRBV7-2
J: TRBJ2-5
size: many
DNA: TGTGCCAGCAGCTTAGGCTCAGGGCCGGAGACCCAGTACTTC
CDR3: CASSLGSGPETQYF

D: .
V: TRBV13
J: TRBJ2-7
size: many
DNA: TGTGCCAGCAGCTTCAATACCCAATTCTACGAGCAGTACTTC
CDR3: CASSFNTQFYEQYF

D: .
V: TRBV5-1
J: TRBJ2-7
size: many
DNA: TGCGCCAGCAGCTTGGTCTCAGGTTCCATCGAGCAGTACTTC
CDR3: CASSLVSGSIEQYF

D: .
V: TRBV5-1
J: TRBJ2-3
size: few
DNA: TGCGCCAGCAGCTTGGCCCCGGGGGTAGATACGCAGTATTTT
CDR3: CASSLAPGVDTQYF

D: TRBD1
V: TRBV28
J: TRBJ1-2
size: few
DNA: TGTGCCAGCAAGACAGGGGTTTGGGACTATGGCTACACCTTC
CDR3: CASKTGVWDYGYTF